The 2 T cell receptor beta chains reported below all come from one sample, sequenced in a study of T cells in Graves' hyperthyroidism and ophthalmopathy. TCR beta CDR3 sequences were amplified from RNA transcripts. First-round RT-PCR with HTBI primers amplified the TCR CDR3 region. TCRdb re-derived calls from the multiplex PCR reads in MiXCR, one entry per CDR3 protein. The sample records a few hundred thousand distinct CDR3 sequences, 15% to 18% being singletons. Source material: blood. These receptors came from a woman aged 18-29 years with Graves' hyperthyroidism that later progressed to Graves' ophthalmopathy.

This clonotype was found many times. This sequence joins TRBV3-1 and TRBJ2-4, with 7 bases lining up with TRBD1. Germline CDR1 and CDR2: LGHDT and YNNKEL (reference sequence). The V segment lost 0 bases and the J segment 4 bases; nucleotides outside the gene matches: 3. The CDR3 extends over 15 amino acids. CDR3 sequence: CASSQEETGKNIQYF. CDR3 in DNA: TGTGCCAGCAGCCAAGAAGAGACAGGGAAAAACATTCAGTACTTC.

This clonotype was recorded at least ten times. V usage is TRBV11-3 and J usage is TRBJ2-1; TRBD2 agrees at 13 bases. The V gene's germline CDR1 is SGHNT and CDR2 YENEEA. This CDR3 region has 17 residues. The V and J ends lost 1 base and 7 bases, in that order; junction bases with no gene match: 7. The CDR3 region has the DNA TGTGCCAGCAGCTTAGGACTAGCGGGAGGAAAGGGAAATGAGCAGTTCTTC. Translated: CASSLGLAGGKGNEQFF.